This record concerns one TCR beta chain sequence. The target antigen is unknown. With 2 bases removed from V and 6 bases from J, the gap between germline ends came to 5 bases. The CDR3 extends over 13 amino acids. Germline values: CDR1 MDHEN, CDR2 SYDVKM. This sample was taken from a study of cytomegalovirus exposure and HLA in healthy donors. General observations from the study: Indistinguishable V segments, including TRBV6-2 and TRBV6-3, were excluded. Prior analysis indicated that the majority of TCR beta V segments exhibited productivity approximately 87% or approximately 30% of the time.

The PCR was carried out with 60 Vbeta primers and 13 Jbeta primers. In the original processing: Unique TCR beta chains totaled some 81 million in a later count, with approximately 11 million of them shared. Using immunoSEQ multiplex PCR, the repertoire was profiled, and TCRdb retains in-frame clones only, with some absent. That table gives V, J and clone size, and the DNA gave D and trimming. Among 100,000 to 150,000 clones, around 73% were seen once, and the ten largest hold under 1.5%. The chain has TRBV28 and TRBJ1-6, with D unresolved. The sample comprised PBMCs. This TCR was recovered from a female donor in good health and CMV-seronegative. The CDR3 coding sequence is TGTGCCAGCAGTTTAGTCCGTAATTCACCCCTCCACTTT. Amino acids: CASSLVRNSPLHF.